Following are 10 T cell receptor beta chains from one sample sequenced in a study. TCRdb reanalysed the 5' RACE reads using MiXCR and keeps one entry per CDR3 protein. The sample records roughly 5,600 distinct CDR3 sequences, 36% being singletons. The sequencing input was memory CD4+ T cells sorted from blood. As for subset: memory CD4+ T cells, CD4+CD45RO+CD25-. These receptors all come from a female donor with breast cancer.

Turning to this clonotype: A read error may be the cause here, since a much bigger clone is one base away. V usage is TRBV5-1 and J usage is TRBJ2-5; tentative D call: TRBD2 (6 bases). Germline lookup yields CDR1 SGHRS and CDR2 YFSETQ. The length of the CDR3 is 16 residues. V dropped 1 base and J dropped 2 bases, with 15 bases sitting between them. CDR3 amino acids: CASSLQPTGLQETQYF. The CDR3, as DNA: TGCGCCAGCAGCTTGCAACCCACGGGACTGCAAGAGACCCAGTACTTC.

Remarks on this clonotype: It may be a read error: a sequence one base away is much more abundant. CDR3 loop: CARTNPVWTGGTSTDTQYF. The CDR3 region has the DNA TGTGCCAGAACCAACCCGGTGTGGACAGGGGGAACTAGCACAGATACGCAGTATTTT. This sequence joins TRBV7-6 and TRBJ2-3; 10 nucleotides align to TRBD1. The V and J ends lost 9 bases and 0 bases, in that order; junction bases with no gene match: 18. The germline V gene has CDR1 SGHVS and CDR2 FNYEAQ. CDR3 length: 19 residues.

In its sample, this clonotype was seen many times. The chain is built from TRBV20-1 and TRBJ1-2, with D unresolved. Germline assignment: CDR1 DFQATT and CDR2 SNEGSKA (reference sequence). This CDR3 has 11 amino acids. Trimming shortened V by 6 bases and J by 7 bases, and 12 bases separated the two germline ends. In nucleotides, the CDR3 is TGCAGTGCCCCACGACTCTTTGGCTACACCTTC. This codes for CSAPRLFGYTF.

V gene TRBV11-2 combines with J gene TRBJ2-2, with 7 bases lining up with TRBD1. CDR1 SGHAT and CDR2 FQNNGV come from the germline V gene. Trimming at V came to 5 bases and at J to 7 bases, leaving 16 bases not matched to a gene. The CDR3 is made up of 17 amino acids. The CDR3 protein is CASSGLLRIQGSGELFF. Here the CDR3 DNA reads TGTGCCAGCAGCGGACTGCTGAGGATACAGGGGAGCGGGGAGCTGTTTTTT. Variable domain in full (rest from reference TRBV11-2 and TRBJ2-2): EAGVAQSPRYKIIEKRQSVAFWCNPISGHATLYWYQQILGQGPKLLIQFQNNGVVDDSQLPKDRFSAERLKGVDSTLKIQPAKLEDSAVYLCASSGLLRIQGSGELFFGEGSRLTVL.

This clonotype was detected ten times or more. J is TRBJ2-5 and V is TRBV7-2; 7 positions agree with TRBD1. The CDR3 has 15 amino acids. V dropped 2 bases and J dropped 4; count of bases not matched to a gene: 7. Germline lookup yields CDR1 SGHTA and CDR2 FQGNSA. The CDR3 coding sequence is TGTGCCAGCAGCTTAACGTCGGCAGGGGGAGAGACCCAGTACTTC. It translates to CASSLTSAGGETQYF.

This clonotype is medium-sized (0.01 to 0.1%) in the sample. The chain has TRBV4-1 and TRBJ2-3; 9 bases agree with TRBD2. Unmatched junction bases numbered 9, after V lost 0 bases and J lost 2 bases. The CDR3 spans 18 residues. Germline V gene sequence: CDR1 MGHRA, CDR2 YSYEKL. The CDR3 sequence is CASSQDPRGRAITDTQYF. CDR3 nucleotide sequence: TGCGCCAGCAGCCAAGATCCGCGCGGGAGGGCCATCACAGATACGCAGTATTTT.

This clonotype is classed as medium-sized. Here the CDR3 reads CASRTQGLSGNTIYF. CDR3 nucleotides: TGTGCCAGCAGAACTCAGGGGCTCTCTGGAAACACCATATATTTT. This chain joins TRBV12-3 or TRBV12-4 and TRBJ1-3, with TRBD1 as a possible D gene (6 bases). V was cut by 6 bases and J by 0 bases, with 12 bases left in between. The CDR3 length is 15 residues.

Within the sample, this clonotype is medium-sized (0.01 to 0.1%). The chain employs TRBV5-1 and TRBJ2-1; TRBD2 is a possible D gene (6 bases). V lost 0 bases and J lost 4, with 11 bases in between. The CDR3 sequence is 15 residues long. Germline CDR1 and CDR2: SGHRS and YFSETQ. This CDR3 reads CASSLAGVGYNEQFF. The CDR3 region has the DNA TGCGCCAGCAGCTTGGCGGGAGTGGGTTACAATGAGCAGTTCTTC.

The chain carries TRBV6-2 or TRBV6-3 and TRBJ2-7; weak D call: TRBD1 (7 bases). The CDR3 sequence is 17 residues long. V lost 4 bases, J lost 3 bases, and 22 bases lay in between. Germline CDR1 and CDR2: MNHEY and SVGEGT. This CDR3 is CASSSGTVSGGNYEQYF. The CDR3 DNA reads as TGTGCCAGCAGTTCAGGGACAGTTAGCGGCGGGAACTACGAGCAGTACTTC.

The V call is TRBV7-9, the J call TRBJ2-7; possible D gene TRBD1, 6 bases. Per the germline V gene, CDR1 is SEHNR and CDR2 is FQNEAQ (reference sequence). Trimming left V 3 bases short and J 0 bases short, with 9 bases between. The CDR3 has 14 residues. The CDR3 coding sequence is TGTGCCAGCAGCTTCGGACAGCCCTCCTACGAGCAGTACTTC. Translation: CASSFGQPSYEQYF.